The 22 T cell receptor beta chains given below trace back to one sample, sequenced in a study of OX40 agonist ivuxolimab in advanced cancers. Some clones are missing from TCRdb's copy, which holds only in-frame ones; the method was immunoSEQ multiplex PCR. The sample contains about 48,000 clones, about 83% of which appear only once. This sample comprised CD4+ or CD8+ T cells sorted from blood, obtained in a trial of the OX40 agonist ivuxolimab. These receptor sequences come from an adult with an advanced solid tumor such as melanoma, head and neck, liver or kidney cancer.

The rearrangement joins TRBV25-1 to TRBJ2-5; D remains ambiguous. The last part of the DNA fits TRBJ2-7 better; the J call may be wrong. Per the germline V gene, CDR1 is MGHDK and CDR2 is SYGVNS. This CDR3 contains 18 residues. CDR3: CASRGLSSAGLHSYEQYF. CDR3 coding DNA: TGTGCCAGCAGAGGTTTAAGTTCGGCAGGCCTCCACTCCTACGAGCAGTACTTC.

The chain uses TRBV19 and TRBJ2-3, with TRBD1 identical over 9 bases. The CDR3 consists of 15 residues. CDR1 is LNHDA, CDR2 SQIVND, per germline (reference sequence). After removal of 6 bases from V and 1 base from J, the junction contained 5 bases not matched to a gene. CDR3 nucleotide sequence: TGTGCCAGTAGCACAGGGGGCGCTGGCACAGATACGCAGTATTTT. This translates into CASSTGGAGTDTQYF.

The chain employs TRBV19 and TRBJ2-6; 8 positions agree with TRBD1. The CDR3 extends over 19 amino acids. Germline CDR1 LNHDA, CDR2 SQIVND (reference sequence). V shed 3 bases and J 0 bases; nucleotides not matched to a gene: 10. CDR3: CASSITGQGTFSGANVLTF. CDR3 DNA: TGTGCCAGTAGTATTACCGGACAGGGTACCTTCTCTGGGGCCAACGTCCTGACTTTC.

This clone was detected once. The V call is TRBV7-2, the J call TRBJ2-1, with 7 bases that match TRBD1. V lost 5 bases to trimming and J lost 8 bases; unmatched junction nucleotides: 15. Per germline, CDR1 SGHTA and CDR2 FQGNSA. The length of the CDR3 is 16 residues. CDR3 DNA sequence: TGTGCCAGCAGCATACCCGGGACAGTTGGGGCATATGAGCAGTTCTTC. The encoded protein is CASSIPGTVGAYEQFF.

The gene calls are TRBV5-8 and TRBJ1-5; D remains unclear. This CDR3 has 14 amino acids. Between the trimmed V and J ends, which lost 0 bases and 9 bases, there was a span of 13 bases. In germline, CDR1 is SGHTS, CDR2 YDEGEE. The CDR3 region is CASSLAASPRPQHF. The CDR3 DNA sequence: TGTGCCAGCAGCTTGGCCGCGAGCCCTCGGCCCCAGCATTTT. Full variable domain (rest looked up from reference TRBV5-8 and TRBJ1-5): EAGVTQSPTHLIKTRGQQATLRCSPISGHTSVYWYQQALGLGLQFLLWYDEGEERNRGNFPPRFSGRQFPNYSSELNVNALELEDSALYLCASSLAASPRPQHFGDGTRLSIL.

The chain uses TRBV7-2 and TRBJ2-7, with TRBD1 matching 8 bases. The ends lost 5 bases at V and 5 bases at J; junction bases unmatched: 8. The CDR3 is 14 amino acids. The V gene's germline CDR1 is SGHTA and CDR2 FQGNSA. The CDR3 nucleotides are TGTGCCAGCAGCCACCCGGGACAGGCGAACGAGCAGTACTTC. It codes for CASSHPGQANEQYF.

V usage is TRBV6-1 and J usage is TRBJ2-7; weak D call: TRBD2 (5 bases). Trimming removed 11 bases from V and 6 bases from J, with 11 bases in between. This CDR3 has 10 residues. The V gene's germline CDR1 is MNHNS and CDR2 SASEGT. The CDR3 loop is CAGPGIEQYF. Here the CDR3 DNA reads TGTGCCGGACCCGGGATCGAGCAGTACTTC.

V usage is TRBV5-5 and J usage is TRBJ2-2; D gene uncertain. CDR3 length equals 13 residues. Between the trimmed V and J ends, which lost 3 bases and 3 bases, there was a span of 6 bases. The germline V gene has CDR1 SGHKS and CDR2 YYEKEE (reference sequence). The CDR3 nucleotides are TGTGCCAGCAGCTATCTCGACACCGGGGAGCTGTTTTTT. As protein: CASSYLDTGELFF.

The chain uses TRBV5-4 and TRBJ1-4; D is perhaps TRBD1 (5 bases). Germline V gives CDR1 SGHNT, CDR2 YYREEE (reference sequence). This CDR3 has 14 amino acids. Trimming removed 2 bases from V and 8 bases from J, with 13 bases in between. The chain's CDR3 is CASSFPGKDEKLFF. CDR3 in DNA: TGTGCCAGCAGCTTTCCAGGGAAGGACGAAAAACTGTTTTTT.

The chain combines TRBV7-2 with TRBJ2-1; 7 bases map to TRBD2. This CDR3 spans 15 amino acids. CDR1 and CDR2 (germline): SGHTA, FQGNSA. After removal of 5 bases from V and 4 bases from J, the junction contained 8 bases not matched to a gene. Here the CDR3 reads CASSLGRGGYNEQFF. DNA for the CDR3: TGTGCCAGCAGCCTAGGGAGGGGCGGATACAATGAGCAGTTCTTC. Filled out from reference TRBV7-2 and TRBJ2-1, the complete variable domain reads GAGVSQSPSNKVTEKGKDVELRCDPISGHTALYWYRQSLGQGLEFLIYFQGNSAPDKSGLPSDRFSAERTGGSVSTLTIQRTQQEDSAVYLCASSLGRGGYNEQFFGPGTRLTVL.

V usage is TRBV5-6 and J usage is TRBJ2-3; TRBD2 agrees at 7 bases. CDR3 length: 15 amino acids. Germline assignment: CDR1 SGHDT and CDR2 YYEEEE. J was trimmed by 1 base and V by 5 bases; bases with no gene match: 7. Here the CDR3 reads CASRPLARGTDTQYF. As DNA, the CDR3 is TGTGCCAGCAGACCACTAGCGAGGGGCACAGATACGCAGTATTTT.

The chain employs TRBV6-4 and TRBJ2-1, with D perhaps TRBD1 (5 bases). CDR1 is MRHNA, CDR2 SNTAGT, per germline. The CDR3 spans 13 residues. Between the trimmed V and J ends, which lost 6 bases and 2 bases, there was a span of 8 bases. The CDR3 DNA reads as TGTGCCAGCAGCAGGGAACCCTACAATGAGCAGTTCTTC. Its translation is CASSREPYNEQFF.

This clone has only a few counts. The V call is TRBV5-5, the J call TRBJ1-1; TRBD1 is a possible D gene (6 bases). The CDR3 spans 15 residues. The germline V gene encodes CDR1 SGHKS and CDR2 YYEKEE (reference sequence). V shed 3 bases and J shed 4 bases, with 16 bases lying between them. CDR3 nucleotides: TGTGCCAGCAGCTCCCATGGGGGCTGGGGCACTGAAGCTTTCTTT. This sequence encodes CASSSHGGWGTEAFF.

The chain combines TRBV5-4 with TRBJ2-2, with D perhaps matching TRBD2 (6 bases). V lost 6 bases to trimming and J lost 4 bases, with 16 bases between them. The germline CDR1 and CDR2 sequences are SGHNT and YYREEE (reference sequence). This CDR3 has 15 amino acids. In DNA form, the CDR3 reads TGTGCCAGCACCGTACAGTTGGGAGGCACCGGGGAGCTGTTTTTT. Amino acids: CASTVQLGGTGELFF.

This clone was observed a few times. The chain uses TRBV6-1 and TRBJ1-2; D is uncertain. The CDR3 sequence is 13 residues long. Germline CDR1 is MNHNS and CDR2 is SASEGT. V was cut by 1 base and J by 8 bases, with 11 bases left in between. Here the CDR3 reads CASSEGRAGGYTF. CDR3 DNA sequence: TGTGCCAGCAGTGAAGGACGGGCAGGCGGCTACACCTTC.

This clone has only a few counts. The V gene is TRBV4-2, the J gene TRBJ2-4; 8 bases agree with TRBD2. The CDR3 runs 20 residues. J gave up 1 base and V 0 bases, and 14 bases lay outside the gene matches. The germline V gene encodes CDR1 LGHNA and CDR2 YNFKEQ. CDR3 DNA sequence: TGTGCCAGCAGCCAAGAAAAGGTACCGGGGGGGGCTCCGGCCAAAAACATTCAGTACTTC. Protein product: CASSQEKVPGGAPAKNIQYF.

The V gene is TRBV9, the J gene TRBJ2-1, with D perhaps TRBD1 or TRBD2 (5 bases each). CDR1 SGDLS and CDR2 YYNGEE come from the germline V gene. V lost 5 bases and J lost 6, with 12 bases in between. This CDR3 has 13 amino acids. CDR3 in DNA: TGTGCCAGCAGTGACGGGGCGTTCAATGAGCAGTTCTTC. Its protein is CASSDGAFNEQFF. Using reference TRBV9 and TRBJ2-1 for the parts outside the CDR3, the full variable domain is DSGVTQTPKHLITATGQRVTLRCSPRSGDLSVYWYQQSLDQGLQFLIQYYNGEERAKGNILERFSAQQFPDLHSELNLSSLELGDSALYFCASSDGAFNEQFFGPGTRLTVL.

The chain combines TRBV6-5 with TRBJ1-2; D is perhaps TRBD1 (5 bases). V gave up 2 bases and J gave up 7 bases, with 17 bases separating them. Germline CDR1 MNHEY, CDR2 SVGAGI. CDR3 length equals 15 residues. For the CDR3, the DNA is TGTGCCAGCAGTTACGGCTGGGGGACTAATGGTGGCTACACCTTC. Protein sequence: CASSYGWGTNGGYTF.

This chain links TRBV27 with TRBJ1-4; 9 bases line up with TRBD1. The length of the CDR3 is 14 residues. The germline CDR1 and CDR2 sequences are MNHEY and SMNVEV (reference sequence). Trimming took 4 bases from V and 7 from J; bases not matched to a gene: 4. The CDR3 DNA sequence: TGTGCCAGCAGTTCGACAGGGGGTCGTGAAAAACTGTTTTTT. Translating gives CASSSTGGREKLFF.

The gene calls are TRBV29-1 and TRBJ2-3; D perhaps matches TRBD1 (6 bases). The CDR3 is made up of 14 amino acids. V shed 3 bases and J shed 6 bases, with 16 bases lying between them. The germline V gene has CDR1 SQVTM and CDR2 ANQGSEA. For the CDR3, the DNA is TGCAGCGTTGACAGGGGCGGGCTTCATGATACGCAGTATTTT. Translation gives CSVDRGGLHDTQYF.

This sequence joins TRBV28 and TRBJ1-5; no firm D call. Germline V lookup: CDR1 MDHEN, CDR2 SYDVKM. The CDR3 loop spans 14 amino acids. V dropped 3 bases and J dropped 5 bases, with 11 bases sitting between them. CDR3 in DNA: TGTGCCAGCAGTTTCAGGCTGACCCATCAGCCCCAGCATTTT. This gives the protein CASSFRLTHQPQHF.

This clone showed up just a few times. This sequence joins TRBV5-4 and TRBJ1-6, with D uncertain. V lost 4 bases, J lost 8 bases, and 13 bases lay in between. Germline lookup yields CDR1 SGHNT and CDR2 YYREEE (reference sequence). This CDR3 has 14 amino acids. The CDR3, as DNA: TGTGCCAGCAGCGGCGGAGGGCACGATTCACCCCTCCACTTT. Protein sequence: CASSGGGHDSPLHF.